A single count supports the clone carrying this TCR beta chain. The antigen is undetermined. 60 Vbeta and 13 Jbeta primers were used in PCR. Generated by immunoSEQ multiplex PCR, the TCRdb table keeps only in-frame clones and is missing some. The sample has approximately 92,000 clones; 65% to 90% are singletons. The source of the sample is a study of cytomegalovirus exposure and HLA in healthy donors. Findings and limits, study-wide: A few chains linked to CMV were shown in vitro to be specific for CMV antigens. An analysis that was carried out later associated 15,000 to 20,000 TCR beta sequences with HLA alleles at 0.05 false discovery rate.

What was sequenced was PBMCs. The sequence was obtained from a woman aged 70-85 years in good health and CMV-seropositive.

In DNA, the CDR3 is TGTGCCAGCGACAGGGGACGGGTTCAGCCCCAGCATTTT. Translating gives CASDRGRVQPQHF. The rearrangement links TRBV19 to TRBJ1-5; 8 nucleotides align to TRBD1. V was pared by 9 bases and J by 6 bases, with 7 bases of the junction left unmatched. The CDR3 is 13 residues long. CDR1 and CDR2 (germline): LNHDA, SQIVND (reference sequence). Drawing the rest from reference TRBV19 and TRBJ1-5, the complete variable domain is DGGITQSPKYLFRKEGQNVTLSCEQNLNHDAMYWYRQDPGQGLRLIYYSQIVNDFQKGDIAEGYSVSREKKESFPLTVTSAQKNPTAFYLCASDRGRVQPQHFGDGTRLSIL.